Listed below are T cell receptor beta chains from one sample, sequenced in a study of T cell changes during pregnancy in multiple sclerosis. The assay was immunoSEQ multiplex PCR, and TCRdb's table has in-frame clones only and misses some. Of about 40,000 clones detected, 80% to 90% appear once; the ten largest clones hold roughly 0.48%. The source was CD4+ T cells from peripheral blood mononuclear cells, collected in the first trimester of pregnancy. Source of these receptors: a female donor with multiple sclerosis, enrolled in a pregnancy study. Each CDR3 is given with its conserved first and last residue. D genes are given only for firm matches. Size values are once, few and many counts, or a class for expanded clones, and some rows have none.

d_call,clone_size,j_call,v_call,cdr3_length,cdr3_nt,cdr3_aa
-,-,TRBJ2-7,TRBV30,16,TGTGCCTGGAGTGTTCATGTTACAGGTTCTTTCTACGAGCAGTACTTC,CAWSVHVTGSFYEQYF
-,-,TRBJ2-3,TRBV7-8,12,TGTGCCAGCAGCTTGGGGGCAGGGACGCAGTATTTT,CASSLGAGTQYF
TRBD1,-,TRBJ1-2,TRBV7-3,15,TGTGCCAGCAGCCCCACCGGGACAGGGGTTTATGGCTACACCTTC,CASSPTGTGVYGYTF
-,-,TRBJ1-2,TRBV27,15,TGTGCCAGCAGTCCTAACGACAGGAATTTCTATGGCTACACCTTC,CASSPNDRNFYGYTF
-,-,TRBJ2-7,TRBV5-3,14,TGTGCCAGAAGCTTGGGTGCAGGGGTCTACGAGCAGTACTTC,CARSLGAGVYEQYF
-,once,TRBJ2-2,TRBV30,14,TGTGCCTGGAACCAAGGACAGAACACCGGGGAGCTGTTTTTT,CAWNQGQNTGELFF
-,-,TRBJ1-1,TRBV6-6,12,TGTGCCAGCAGTTACTCGACTGCGCTGGCTTTCTTT,CASSYSTALAFF
-,-,TRBJ1-2,TRBV30,11,TGTGCCTGGAACACTAACTATGGCTACACCTTC,CAWNTNYGYTF
-,-,TRBJ1-3,TRBV6-1,16,TGTGCCAGCAGTGAACACACCCTTGTCTCTGGAAACACCATATATTTT,CASSEHTLVSGNTIYF
-,once,TRBJ1-2,TRBV10-3,16,TGTGCCATCAGTGCATTGATCCAGGCAGGGCTTGCTGGCTACACCTTC,CAISALIQAGLAGYTF
TRBD1,-,TRBJ1-2,TRBV6-4,14,TGTGCCAGCAGCCCGGGACAGATTAACTATGGCTACACCTTC,CASSPGQINYGYTF
-,-,TRBJ2-1,TRBV7-3,14,TGTGCCAGCAGCCAACGACAGGGACTTGGTGAGCAGTTCTTC,CASSQRQGLGEQFF
-,-,TRBJ2-2,TRBV29-1,12,TGCAGCGTTGAAACGGACACCGGGGAGCTGTTTTTT,CSVETDTGELFF
TRBD2,once,TRBJ2-2,TRBV13,19,TGTGCCAGCAGCCCGGGACTAGCGGGGGGACCGAGGCGGCCCGGGGAGCTGTTTTTT,CASSPGLAGGPRRPGELFF
-,-,TRBJ2-5,TRBV6-4,14,TGTGCCAGCAGTGCGTCCCCTTCGGGAGAGACCCAGTACTTC,CASSASPSGETQYF
-,once,TRBJ1-5,TRBV7-2,12,TGTGCCAGCAGCTTACCGGATCAGCCCCAGCATTTT,CASSLPDQPQHF
TRBD2,-,TRBJ2-3,TRBV9,21,TGTGCCAGCAGCGTAGGGACTAGCGGGCCAAACCGTATCGCCCGCACAGATACGCAGTATTTT,CASSVGTSGPNRIARTDTQYF
-,-,TRBJ1-1,TRBV27,16,TGTGCCAGCAGTTCTCTTCCGGGACTAAAGGGAACTGAAGCTTTCTTT,CASSSLPGLKGTEAFF
TRBD2,-,TRBJ2-7,TRBV10-3,14,TGTGCCATGAGACTAGCGGGGGACTCCTACGAGCAGTACTTC,CAMRLAGDSYEQYF
TRBD1,once,TRBJ2-6,TRBV4-1,17,TGCGCCAGCAGCCCGCCACAGGGGGCAACTGGGGCCAACGTCCTGACTTTC,CASSPPQGATGANVLTF
-,-,TRBJ1-1,TRBV18,12,TGTGCCAGTAAACTCATGAACACTGAAGCTTTCTTT,CASKLMNTEAFF
-,-,TRBJ2-3,TRBV5-1,15,TGCGCCAGCAGCTTGGGACAGGGAGGTGCAGATACGCAGTATTTT,CASSLGQGGADTQYF
-,-,TRBJ1-1,TRBV6-5,15,TGTGCCAGCAGCCCCGGGGGGGTTGGGGGCACTGAAGCTTTCTTT,CASSPGGVGGTEAFF
TRBD1,once,TRBJ2-7,TRBV19,15,TGTGCCAGTAGTGTGGACAGGGGAAGCTCCTACGAGCAGTACTTC,CASSVDRGSSYEQYF
-,few,TRBJ1-2,TRBV29-1,13,TGCAGCGCATTTCTGACGGGAAACTATGGCTACACCTTC,CSAFLTGNYGYTF
TRBD1,-,TRBJ1-2,TRBV2,14,TGTGCCAGCAGAGGACAGGGGGCAAACTATGGCTACACCTTC,CASRGQGANYGYTF
TRBD2,-,TRBJ2-5,TRBV7-3,15,TGTGCCAGCAGCTTAATAGCGGGGGCGGGAGAGACCCAGTACTTC,CASSLIAGAGETQYF
TRBD1,-,TRBJ1-1,TRBV11-2,13,TGTGCCAGCAGCGGAGGGACAGACGGGCGAGCTTTCTTT,CASSGGTDGRAFF
-,-,TRBJ1-1,TRBV7-2,14,TGTGCCAGCAGCTTAGCCAGGGAGGACACTGAAGCTTTCTTT,CASSLAREDTEAFF
-,-,TRBJ2-7,TRBV7-9,14,TGTGCCAGCAGCTCCTACGGCAGGGCCTACGAGCAGTACTTC,CASSSYGRAYEQYF
-,-,TRBJ1-2,TRBV27,17,TGTGCCAGCAGTCGCGAGCACTGGCAGGGAGGAACCTATGGCTACACCTTC,CASSREHWQGGTYGYTF
TRBD1,-,TRBJ1-1,TRBV5-5,16,TGTGCCAGCAGCTTAGCATCCGGGACAGGGAACACTGAAGCTTTCTTT,CASSLASGTGNTEAFF
-,-,TRBJ1-2,TRBV6-1,12,TGTGCCAGCAGTGAAGGCAGGCGTGGCTACACCTTC,CASSEGRRGYTF
TRBD1,-,TRBJ2-1,TRBV4-2,15,TGTGCCAGCAGCCAAATAGGGACAGGGGCCAATGAGCAGTTCTTC,CASSQIGTGANEQFF
TRBD2,-,TRBJ2-1,TRBV5-8,16,TGTGCCAGCAGCTTGGGTGAACTAGCGATTCACGATGAGCAGTTCTTC,CASSLGELAIHDEQFF
TRBD1,-,TRBJ2-2,TRBV7-2,16,TGTGCCAGCAGAAGGCACGGGGACAGCGGCACCGGGGAGCTGTTTTTT,CASRRHGDSGTGELFF
TRBD1,-,TRBJ1-2,TRBV6-6,14,TGTGCCAGCAGTTATTGGGGACAGGGCCAGGGCTACACCTTC,CASSYWGQGQGYTF
TRBD1,-,TRBJ1-6,TRBV16,14,TGTGCCAGCAGCTCAACAGGGGTGGGCTCACCCCTCCACTTT,CASSSTGVGSPLHF
TRBD1,-,TRBJ1-3,TRBV27,14,TGTGCCAGCAGTTTTGCAGGGGGCGGAAACACCATATATTTT,CASSFAGGGNTIYF
-,-,TRBJ1-2,TRBV30,11,TGTGCCTGGACCGGGGGCTATGGCTACACCTTC,CAWTGGYGYTF
-,-,TRBJ1-2,TRBV6-5,13,TGTGCCAGCAGCCCGACAGTTCACTATGGCTACACCTTC,CASSPTVHYGYTF
TRBD2,-,TRBJ2-3,TRBV29-1,13,TGCAGCGTAGAGGCGGGGGGCTCGGATACGCAGTATTTT,CSVEAGGSDTQYF
TRBD1,once,TRBJ1-5,TRBV28,15,TGTGCCAGCAGTTTAGTTACAGGGGGCTCGCAGCCCCAGCATTTT,CASSLVTGGSQPQHF
-,-,TRBJ2-2,TRBV7-7,13,TGTGCCAGCAGCCTGGCGCGGACCGGGGAGCTGTTTTTT,CASSLARTGELFF
-,-,TRBJ2-6,TRBV28,16,TGTGCCTCCAGAGGGGGCGGGGGGACGGGGGCCAACGTCCTGACTTTC,CASRGGGGTGANVLTF
-,once,TRBJ2-2,TRBV30,13,TGTGCCTGGAGGCAACGCGACACCGGGGAGCTGTTTTTT,CAWRQRDTGELFF
-,-,TRBJ1-1,TRBV7-9,19,TGTGCCAGCACCCCTAATAACTCCGGGACTACGACCCCCCACACTGAAGCTTTCTTT,CASTPNNSGTTTPHTEAFF
TRBD1,-,TRBJ1-5,TRBV2,14,TGTGCCAGCACCCTCGACAGGGATGGTCAGCCCCAGCATTTT,CASTLDRDGQPQHF
TRBD2,-,TRBJ2-3,TRBV7-6,18,TGTGCCAGCAGCTTGAATCCTAGCGGGGGGGCAGTCACAGATACGCAGTATTTT,CASSLNPSGGAVTDTQYF
TRBD2,once,TRBJ2-7,TRBV9,15,TGTGCCAGCAGCGTAGGAGCGGGGAATGGCTACGAGCAGTACTTC,CASSVGAGNGYEQYF
TRBD1,-,TRBJ1-1,TRBV18,16,TGTGCCAGCTCACCGGGACAGGTGACTAGAGACACTGAAGCTTTCTTT,CASSPGQVTRDTEAFF
-,-,TRBJ1-1,TRBV7-6,14,TGTGCCAGCAGCTCGAAGACCCTAGGCACTGAAGCTTTCTTT,CASSSKTLGTEAFF